The 2 T cell receptor beta chains below were found in one sample sequenced in a study of blood T cell repertoires in COVID-19. Some clones are missing from TCRdb's copy, which holds only in-frame ones; the method was immunoSEQ multiplex PCR. The data hold about 220,000 clones, with around 84% observed a single time. The sample was peripheral blood. These receptors all come from an older woman who had recovered from COVID-19.

This clone was seen repeatedly, ten times or more. The chain links TRBV6-1 to TRBJ1-5; 10 bases are shared with TRBD1. In germline, CDR1 is MNHNS, CDR2 SASEGT. V was pared by 3 bases and J by 1 base, with 9 bases of the junction left unmatched. This CDR3 region has 18 residues. CDR3 coding DNA: TGTGCCAGCAGTGACCCTGGGACAGGGGAAGGGAGCAATCAGCCCCAGCATTTT. It codes for CASSDPGTGEGSNQPQHF.

The V call is TRBV7-9, the J call TRBJ1-5, with D uncertain. The CDR3 is made up of 12 amino acids. The V gene's germline CDR1 is SEHNR and CDR2 FQNEAQ (reference sequence). The V and J ends lost 1 base and 11 bases respectively, with 9 bases between them. In DNA, the CDR3 is TGTGCCAGCAGCTTAGGAGGAAGTACCCAGCATTTT. Translation: CASSLGGSTQHF.